The entry that follows covers one T cell receptor (beta chain) sequence. Its matching antigen is unknown. The sample comes from a study of cytomegalovirus exposure and HLA in healthy donors. Study details: An early release of data contained about 85 million unique TCRs, which came from HLA-typed donors.

The CDR3 runs to 13 residues. CDR1 and CDR2 from the germline V gene are SNHLY and FYNNEI. Unmatched junction bases numbered 7, after V lost 8 bases and J lost 4 bases. Study-level results: A later analysis showed TCR association rates differing by HLA locus, peaking at DRB1 and lowest at HLA-C. According to a later analysis, most TCR beta chains associated with CMV appeared HLA-restricted.

PCR primers comprised 60 Vbeta and 13 Jbeta primers. Assay used: immunoSEQ multiplex PCR; TCRdb lists only in-frame clones, some missing. The profile shows about 110,000 clones, around 74% of them singletons. The sequenced sample consisted of PBMCs. The receptor comes from a man younger than 40 in good health and CMV-seropositive. The chain recombines TRBV2 with TRBJ2-5; the match to TRBD2 covers 7 bases. In DNA, the CDR3 is TGTGCCAGCGGGAGGGTCGGGAGAGAGACCCAGTACTTC. Translating it yields CASGRVGRETQYF.